This T cell receptor (beta chain) was observed in a study of beta chain features in type 1 diabetes (dated by TCRdb to the late 2010s). At the level of the whole study: Mean age, gender distribution, total cell number and subset yield were not different between patients and healthy donors. Whereas all 30 or so donors provided naive and central memory subsets, regulatory and stem cell-like memory subsets were isolated from just 8 patients and about 8 healthy donors. Across all samples, around 100 million sorted cells were examined, and cell number per subset correlated strongly with RNA yield. In the study, TCRB repertoires of sorted circulating CD4+ T cell subsets from recently diagnosed type 1 diabetes patients were compared with those of matched healthy donors.

Concerning this clone itself: The specificity of this receptor is unknown. The record has no base qualities; no much larger clone is one base away.

The study at large found these results: A moderate but significant shortening of TCRB CDR3 length was observed in type 1 diabetes patients in all four CD4+ subsets. PCR may preferentially amplify shorter templates, but because patient and control samples were amplified and corrected together, any resulting skew would affect both groups equally. Because cDNA rather than genomic DNA was sequenced, highly expressing activated cells could have been over-represented, although no difference in activation and CD3 levels was found between groups. Fewer insertions and more nucleotide deletions at VDJ recombination sites were observed in patients with type 1 diabetes, implying thymic rearrangement abnormalities. Naive, central memory and regulatory TCRB repertoires appeared more similar among patients than among healthy donors. Because the HLA sub-analyses included only small numbers of individuals, any influence of HLA type on TCRB rearrangement was left unresolved.

Each donor gave one peripheral blood draw, averaging approximately 120 mL, which was collected into heparinised tubes. Naive, central memory, regulatory and stem cell-like memory CD4+ T cells were sorted on a BD FACSAria II using a panel including CD45RO, CCR7, CD25, CD127, CD95 and CD27. A purity above 95% was achieved for all sorted populations. PBMCs were isolated right away by Lymphoprep density gradient centrifugation and were stained directly, without culture. So that batch effects would be minimized, each experiment stained and sorted samples in pairs, pairing one healthy donor with one patient. The entire amount of isolated RNA was reverse transcribed using the High Capacity cDNA Reverse Transcription Kit, so the sequenced TCRB transcripts were expressed ones. Deep immunoSEQ sequencing was performed on naive, central memory and regulatory T cell samples, with an average of around 3.4 million total reads per sample. Sorted cells were lysed in RLT buffer and RNA was extracted with DNase-treated RNeasy Micro or Mini kits, depending on cell number. Each cell subset was processed on its own to prevent cross-contamination, while patient and healthy donor samples were processed together. Using the immunoSEQ multiplex PCR, TCRB sequences were amplified from cDNA into 87-bp fragments spanning the CDR3 region. Sequencing of the amplicons was done on the Illumina HiSeq platform. Under the source paper's analysis protocol: PCR bias was corrected computationally using synthetic template baselines, and reads within Hamming distance 2 were collapsed, with unmergeable singletons discarded. Reads were aligned to IMGT to assign V, D and J genes, CDR3 length, and insertions or deletions at six rearrangement sites. Within each subset, clonotype counts were normalized to sorted cell number, after which true diversity and Gini coefficients were computed with the tcR R package. Repertoire sharing was quantified using the overlap coefficient calculated on TCRB nucleotide sequences. The table was pulled from immuneACCESS by TCRdb, which kept in-frame rearrangements only. Such tables lose some clones; where checked, under half of the loss comes from unresolved V genes, and the rest has no known cause. That table gives V, J and clone size, and the DNA gave D and trimming. Across this sample there are 200,000 to 250,000 clones, with 25% to 30% seen only once. In total, the top ten clones hold 3.5% to 4.5% of the sample.

Spanning cysteine to phenylalanine, the CDR3 consists of 15 amino acids. Here the CDR3 DNA is all that survives: 45 bases in frame from base 1. CDR1 MNHNY and CDR2 SVGAGI were looked up in the germline V gene (reference sequence). The junction carries 11 bases between V and J, which are trimmed by 4 bases and 1 base respectively. The V and J genes are TRBV6-6 and TRBJ2-1; TRBD1 is possibly the D segment (6 matching bases). Input material: central memory CD4+ T cells from blood. This TCR came from a young man in good health. Here the CDR3 is given as CASSSKGDSYNEQFF. The DNA sequence reads TGTGCCAGCAGTTCAAAGGGGGATTCCTACAATGAGCAGTTCTTC.